The clone carrying this T cell receptor beta chain appeared many times. What it binds is unknown. Germline V gene sequence: CDR1 SGHTA, CDR2 FQGTGA. The V gene lost 5 bases and the J gene lost 7 bases, with 15 bases spanning the gap. The CDR3 loop spans 15 amino acids. New diagnoses, under 2 months' duration, and ages 18 to 65 characterized the hyperthyroidism patients. This entry belongs to a study of Graves' ophthalmopathy and Graves' hyperthyroidism. General study results and limits: Discriminating ophthalmopathy from stable hyperthyroidism, a 13-signature model attained a sensitivity of 85% to 90% and a specificity of 81.08%. The majority of expanded thyroid clonotypes above 0.001 frequency also occurred in blood.

The TCR beta CDR3 regions underwent amplification from RNA transcripts. HTBI-primed RT-PCR formed the first round, and a multiplex PCR formed the second. TCRdb ran MiXCR on the multiplex PCR reads and lists one entry per CDR3 protein. The table shows a few hundred thousand distinct CDR3 sequences, with 15% occurring only once. Specimen: peripheral blood. This clonotype was sampled from a woman aged 18-35 years with stable Graves' hyperthyroidism. V and J are TRBV7-3 and TRBJ1-6; TRBD1 is a possible D gene (5 bases). CDR3 protein: CASSPVRVRNSPLHF. The CDR3 region has the DNA TGTGCCAGCAGCCCCGTCAGGGTACGAAATTCACCCCTCCACTTT.